This entry features one TCR beta chain sequence. These data originate in a study of blood T cell repertoires in COVID-19. Study-wide context: Samples representing acute and convalescent COVID-19 were sourced from the United States, Italy and Spain. The analysed material was cDNA or gDNA that came from T cells, B-cell-depleted T cells, or PBMCs.

V lost 0 bases and J lost 2; bases outside the gene matches: 15. Germline CDR1 and CDR2: SGHAT and FQNNGV. There are 19 residues in the CDR3. Donors were grouped by their self-reported clinical history. Sequenced by immunoSEQ multiplex PCR; TCRdb stores in-frame clones only, minus some. Here the sample spans hundreds of thousands of clones, 90% being singletons. V gene TRBV11-2 combines with J gene TRBJ1-1; 7 bases line up with TRBD1. This sequence was found in a young woman with acute COVID-19. The sequenced sample was PBMCs or T cells enriched from blood (not recorded which). The CDR3 loop is CASSLDLGQIKATNTEAFF. The DNA for the CDR3 is TGTGCCAGCAGCTTAGATCTGGGACAGATCAAAGCCACAAACACTGAAGCTTTCTTT.